This T cell receptor (beta chain) was retrieved from a study of blood T cells in healthy people across ages (dated by TCRdb to about 2015). With regard to the full study: In model experiments, template switching captured roughly one uniquely barcoded TCR beta cDNA molecule for every two T cells. To track age-related changes in TCR beta repertoire diversity, the study relied on deep sequencing normalized with unique cDNA molecular identifiers. Four age groups were formed from the donors: young (average 16 years), middle-aged (more than 35), aged (roughly 59) and long-lived (around 80). The study analyzed two additional independent replicas of 1 million unique cDNA reads from the same blood draw for two donors, one aged 18 to 30 and one aged 80 or older.

Receptors were amplified or captured by 5' RACE. For sequencing, an Illumina HiSeq 2500 was employed. A second about 6 to 11 cycle PCR used a sample-barcoded 5' primer and a J-beta primer mix. A template-switch 5' adaptor carrying 12 random nucleotides introduced a unique molecular identifier onto each TCR beta cDNA molecule. Each sample yielded at least 2.5 million CDR3-containing paired-end reads. The Mint cDNA synthesis kit, primed by a TRBC-specific oligonucleotide, was used to synthesize first-strand cDNA from all RNA. After uracil-DNA glycosylase treatment, a first 18-cycle PCR used universal primers M1SS and BC2_uni_R on all cDNA. The study's own analysis went as follows. Normalization of each sample was performed by random selection of 1 million high-quality reads, each carrying a distinct molecular identifier. Instead of being binned into consensus sequences, reads with shared molecular identifiers were discarded. CDR3 identification, clonotype clustering and error correction used MiTCR with a Q25 quality threshold and the strictest error-elimination algorithm. A nonparametric unseen species model using Euler transformation provided a lower-bound estimate of total TCR beta diversity. TCRdb reprocessed the public reads (quality trimming at Q25 with fastp, clone calling with MiXCR) and kept in-frame beta chains. Each CDR3 protein appears once, grouped with its most common genes and DNA. TCRdb's processing, not the study's, gives the V and J calls here. In this sample the table shows a few hundred thousand distinct CDR3 sequences, about 27% of which occur a single time. The leading ten clones occupy about 3.9% of the sample.

Study-wide findings and limitations: Because donor CMV infection status was unknown, age-related changes in expanded clonotypes were potentially confounded. Estimates of total diversity from one million sequenced T cells were regarded as lower bounds and underestimates. Compared with the aged group, the long-lived group had more naive CD4+ T cells, fewer expanded clones and increased TCR diversity, suggesting age selection. As age increased, observed TCR beta diversity per million T cells dropped in a roughly linear way, and a significant reduction was already evident by age 40. The percentage of naive T cells measured by flow cytometry correlated strongly with observed TCR beta diversity. Because profiling used bulk unsorted PBMCs, naive and antigen-experienced compartments could not be compared conclusively.

The CDR3 starts with the cysteine, ends with the phenylalanine, and has 16 residues. The CDR3 DNA has 48 bases and is translated from base 1. V ends up 0 bases short and J 2 bases short, with an unmatched junction base count of 9. The germline V gene (reference sequence) gives CDR1 as DFQATT and CDR2 as SNEGSKA. Systemically healthy Caucasian individuals from Russia, approximately 39 in total and aged 6 to 90 years, were included as donors. Ten milliliters of peripheral blood were drawn from each donor into EDTA-treated Vacutainer tubes. Ficoll-Paque density-gradient centrifugation was used to isolate PBMCs, with at least 6.5 million per sample. Total RNA was extracted from PBMCs with Trizol reagent, with at least 6 micrograms obtained per sample. For every donor, flow cytometry on a PBMC aliquot measured the percentage of naive CD45RAhigh/CD27high T cells. Regarding this clonotype: It has no known antigen specificity. No quality values exist for individual bases; no much larger clone is one base distant.

These same data were also listed under a study on T cells of mothers and their children. Per the second study: The donors were nine systemically healthy Caucasian individuals, made up of three mothers and their six children. cDNA synthesis consumed the entire amount of extracted RNA, loaded at roughly 1.5 ug RNA in each 15 ul reaction. In the second PCR, the M1S primer added sample barcodes and 2-4 random nucleotides. Each mother yielded over 8.5 million TCR beta CDR3 reads and each child roughly 3 million reads. In both related and unrelated pairs, thymic selection shapes the output of TCR recombination in a similar way, with inherited differences having only a minor effect. Normalized repertoire overlap was always slightly but never significantly higher in related than unrelated mother-child pairs. With a sensitivity of roughly 93 clones per million clonotypes, no persistent microchimeric T cell clones were detected. In the study, deep NGS was used to compare the TCR beta repertoires of mothers and children, and features distinguishing related mother-child pairs from unrelated individuals were sought. On average, the children were 11 +/- 4 years old, while the mothers were approximately 40 +/- 4 years old. Libraries were sequenced on Illumina HiSeq 2000 with 100+100 nt paired-end reads after adapter ligation with NEBNext reagents. To prevent cross-contamination, the mother and child libraries were prepared one month apart and sequenced in separate runs. For each donor, between roughly 450,000 and 2,100,000 distinct TCR beta clonotypes were identified. Naive TCR beta clonotypes were estimated from low-frequency clonotypes matched to each donor's FACS-determined naive share, without sorting.

The specimen sequenced was blood. This TCR was recovered from a boy aged 2 to 10 in good health. This chain is built from TRBV20-1 and TRBJ2-7; 8 of the junction bases match TRBD1. The sequence in DNA is TGCAGTGCTAGAGATCACGGGACAGGCACGGCCTACGAGCAGTACTTC. It translates as CSARDHGTGTAYEQYF.